Listed here are 6 T cell receptor beta chains from one sample, sequenced in a study of Ad26.COV2.S vaccination and SARS-CoV-2 variants. Treatment meaning: about 20 received Ad26.COV2.S at low or high dose, single or two shots; roughly five received placebo; per-sample allocation not given. After the first vaccine or placebo injection, samples were drawn on day 63. Measured with immunoSEQ multiplex PCR; TCRdb has only the in-frame clones, and not every one. Of around 300,000 clones listed, around 89% are singletons. Here the sequenced sample was peripheral blood, taken in a trial of Ad26.COV2.S vaccine versus placebo. The receptors were sampled from a person aged 18-60 years who received the Ad26.COV2.S COVID-19 vaccine or a placebo.

The J gene is TRBJ2-3, the V gene TRBV5-6; D gene ambiguous. The CDR3 sequence is 16 residues long. Trimming removed 0 bases at V and 4 bases at J, with 15 bases between. The germline V gene encodes CDR1 SGHDT and CDR2 YYEEEE. The CDR3, as DNA: TGTGCCAGCAGCTTGGCTAGTGGAGTAATCGCAGATACGCAGTATTTT. Amino acid sequence: CASSLASGVIADTQYF.

The chain links TRBV7-9 to TRBJ2-7; 7 nucleotides line up with TRBD2. The CDR3 is 13 amino acids. CDR1 and CDR2 (germline): SEHNR, FQNEAQ (reference sequence). The V gene end was trimmed by 5 bases and the J gene end by 4 bases; junction bases not matched to a gene: 5. CDR3 amino acids: CASSTAGVYEQYF. The CDR3 coding sequence is TGTGCCAGCAGCACCGCGGGAGTTTACGAGCAGTACTTC. Complete variable domain (other parts from reference TRBV7-9 and TRBJ2-7): DTGVSQNPRHKITKRGQNVTFRCDPISEHNRLYWYRQTLGQGPEFLTYFQNEAQLEKSRLLSDRFSAERPKGSFSTLEIQRTEQGDSAMYLCASSTAGVYEQYFGPGTRLTVT.

The chain recombines TRBV28 with TRBJ1-1; TRBD1 matches 10 bases. This CDR3 spans 17 amino acids. In germline, CDR1 is MDHEN, CDR2 SYDVKM. The ends lost 1 base at V and 4 bases at J; junction bases unmatched: 9. The CDR3, as DNA: TGTGCCAGCAGTTTATTATCTAAGCGGACAGGGGGCACTGAAGCTTTCTTT. Its translation is CASSLLSKRTGGTEAFF.

The chain is built from TRBV6-2 or TRBV6-3 and TRBJ1-5; 7 bases fit TRBD1. In germline, CDR1 is MNHEY, CDR2 SVGEGT. The V segment lost 3 bases and the J segment 7 bases; nucleotides outside the gene matches: 3. The CDR3 is made up of 13 amino acids. This chain's CDR3 is CASSYTGAQPQHF. The CDR3 DNA reads TGTGCCAGCAGTTATACAGGGGCCCAGCCCCAGCATTTT.

V gene TRBV19 combines with J gene TRBJ2-1; 10 nucleotides line up with TRBD2. Germline-derived CDR1 and CDR2 are LNHDA and SQIVND (reference sequence). The trim removed 5 bases at V and 14 bases at J, leaving 9 bases unmatched. The length of the CDR3 is 13 residues. DNA of the CDR3: TGTGCCAGTAGTCCAGGACTAGCGGTCGCAGAGTTCTTC. It translates to CASSPGLAVAEFF.

This chain links TRBV5-1 with TRBJ2-2; D gene ambiguous. Germline values: CDR1 SGHRS, CDR2 YFSETQ. CDR3 size: 14 residues. The V and J ends lost 4 bases and 2 bases respectively, with 9 bases between them. The DNA of the CDR3 is TGCGCCAGCAGCCCTAGACCCAACACCGGGGAGCTGTTTTTT. It is translated as CASSPRPNTGELFF.